These T cell receptor beta chains were read from a single sample in a study of cytomegalovirus exposure and HLA in healthy donors. Clones were sequenced by immunoSEQ multiplex PCR, and TCRdb holds only the in-frame ones, with some missing. Here the sample spans 150,000 to 200,000 clones, more than 65% being singletons. The specimen sequenced was PBMCs. The receptors here all came from a woman aged 40 to 50 in good health and CMV-seropositive. Each CDR3 is given with its conserved first and last residue. D genes are given only for firm matches. Where a row states a size, it is once, few, many or the class of an expanded clone; other rows omit it.

TRBV7-2	NA	NA	TRBJ2-7	TGTGCCAGCAGCCGTAACCTAGCCGACTACGAGCAGTACTTC	CASSRNLADYEQYF
TRBV18	NA	NA	TRBJ1-4	TGTGCCAGCTCGTTCTCTGCAACTAATGAAAAACTGTTTTTT	CASSFSATNEKLFF
TRBV28	NA	NA	TRBJ2-7	TGTGCCAGCAGTCAAGTAATCAGGGATGACGAGCAGTACTTC	CASSQVIRDDEQYF
TRBV5-1	few	TRBD1	TRBJ1-1	TGCGCCAGCAGTAGGGGACAGGCGGAGGGGACGAACACTGAAGCTTTCTTT	CASSRGQAEGTNTEAFF
TRBV9	NA	TRBD1	TRBJ1-1	TGTGCCAGCAGCCTCCGACAGGGGGGCAACACTGAAGCTTTCTTT	CASSLRQGGNTEAFF
TRBV4-3	few	TRBD2	TRBJ2-2	TGCGCCAGCAGCCCAAGGGCTAGCGGGATTAACACCGGGGAGCTGTTTTTT	CASSPRASGINTGELFF
TRBV28	NA	NA	TRBJ2-6	TGTGCCAGCAGTTTAGGCGGATCCTCTGGGGCCAACGTCCTGACTTTC	CASSLGGSSGANVLTF
TRBV6-1	NA	NA	TRBJ2-7	TGTGCCAGCACGGTCGAGGTAGGGCAGTACTTC	CASTVEVGQYF
TRBV6-6	NA	TRBD2	TRBJ2-1	TGTGCCAGCAGCCCCGGGGAGGGAAGAAGCTACAATGAGCAGTTCTTC	CASSPGEGRSYNEQFF
TRBV5-1	NA	NA	TRBJ1-4	TGCGCCAGCAGCTCCACTACAACTAATGAAAAACTGTTTTTT	CASSSTTTNEKLFF
TRBV2	NA	TRBD2	TRBJ2-7	TGTGCCAGCAGACGACTAGCGGGAGAAGGAGAGCAGTACTTC	CASRRLAGEGEQYF
TRBV27	NA	NA	TRBJ2-1	TGTGCCAGCAGTTTAGGCCCCACAAATTCTCCTTCCAATGAGCAGTTCTTC	CASSLGPTNSPSNEQFF
TRBV5-4	NA	TRBD1	TRBJ1-2	TGTGCCAGCAGCTTGGACAGGGGGGATGGCTACACCTTC	CASSLDRGDGYTF
TRBV5-1	NA	NA	TRBJ2-5	TGCGCCAGCAGCTTGATGGGTTTGGAGGAGACCCAGTACTTC	CASSLMGLEETQYF
TRBV4-3	NA	TRBD2	TRBJ2-2	TGCGCCAGCAGCCGGGGACTAGCGGGCCCTTCGAACACCGGGGAGCTGTTTTTT	CASSRGLAGPSNTGELFF
TRBV6-5	NA	TRBD1	TRBJ2-7	TGTGCCAGCAGTCCTTACTACGGGACAGACTACGAGCAGTACTTC	CASSPYYGTDYEQYF
TRBV19	NA	NA	TRBJ2-3	TGTGCCAGTAGTATAGGTAACAGATTCACAGATACGCAGTATTTT	CASSIGNRFTDTQYF
TRBV18	NA	NA	TRBJ2-2	TGTGCCAGCTCACCATCGGAACAGGGCGGCGGGGAGCTGTTTTTT	CASSPSEQGGGELFF
TRBV6-5	NA	NA	TRBJ2-7	TGTGCCAGCACCGAGACAAGCTACGAGCAGTACTTC	CASTETSYEQYF
TRBV6-6	few	NA	TRBJ1-3	TGTGCCAGCAGTTACTCGGTGAGCTCTGGAAACACCATATATTTT	CASSYSVSSGNTIYF
TRBV5-4	few	NA	TRBJ1-2	TGTGCCAGCAGCCCGTCGGGGGTCAGCACTAACTATGGCTACACCTTC	CASSPSGVSTNYGYTF
TRBV2	NA	TRBD1	TRBJ2-7	TGTGCCAGCAGCGGAGGACAGGGGTCGACCTACGAGCAGTACTTC	CASSGGQGSTYEQYF
TRBV28	NA	TRBD2	TRBJ2-3	TGTGCCAGCAGTCCCTCAGCGGCTAGCGGGAGCGGAGATACGCAGTATTTT	CASSPSAASGSGDTQYF
TRBV7-2	NA	NA	TRBJ1-2	TGTGCCAGCAGCCCAGTGACGCAGGGTGACTATGGCTACACCTTC	CASSPVTQGDYGYTF
TRBV27	once	TRBD2	TRBJ2-7	TGTGCCAGCAGTCTCCGCCCTCCTAGCGGGAGAGGGTGGGACGAGCAGTACTTC	CASSLRPPSGRGWDEQYF
TRBV6-1	few	TRBD2	TRBJ2-3	TGTGCCAGCAGCGCTAGCGGGGGGGCTGGAGATACGCAGTATTTT	CASSASGGAGDTQYF
TRBV6-5	few	NA	TRBJ1-2	TGTGCCAGCAGAACAAGCGGCCTTAACTATGGCTACACCTTC	CASRTSGLNYGYTF
TRBV5-1	once	NA	TRBJ2-3	TGCGCCAGCAGCTTGGGACAGTCCACAGATACGCAGTATTTT	CASSLGQSTDTQYF
TRBV6-4	NA	NA	TRBJ1-6	TGTGCCAGCAGTACCCAACGGGATTCACCCCTCAACTTT	CASSTQRDSPLNF
TRBV13	NA	NA	TRBJ2-2	TGTGCCAGCAGCCGAGGGTCGGGGACCGGGGAGCTGTTTTTT	CASSRGSGTGELFF
TRBV6-6	once	TRBD2	TRBJ2-2	TGTGCCAGCACCCCGAGGGGACTAGAGGGCGGGGAGCTGTTTTTT	CASTPRGLEGGELFF
TRBV10-3	NA	TRBD1	TRBJ1-1	TGTGCCATCAGTAGGGACAGGGGGAACACTGAAGCTTTCTTT	CAISRDRGNTEAFF
TRBV7-9	NA	NA	TRBJ1-1	TGTTCCAGCAGCTCCGTCGCGTCTGAAGCTTTCTTT	CSSSSVASEAFF
TRBV5-1	NA	NA	TRBJ2-7	TGCGCCAGCAGCTTGGTCCCACGGGGTTACGAGCAGTACTTC	CASSLVPRGYEQYF
TRBV6-1	NA	TRBD1	TRBJ2-1	TGTGCCAGCAGTGCCGACAGGGGAGACACACTTGAGCAGTTCTTC	CASSADRGDTLEQFF
TRBV19	NA	NA	TRBJ2-7	TGTGCCAGTCGAGCCGGGCAGGGGTTTTACGAGCAGTACTTC	CASRAGQGFYEQYF
TRBV5-4	NA	NA	TRBJ1-2	TGTGCCAGCAGCTTGGTTGGTGCAGGGCCCTTTAAGGATGGCTACACCTTC	CASSLVGAGPFKDGYTF
TRBV7-8	few	NA	TRBJ1-2	TGTGCCAGCAGCTTAGGCAGTGGCGGCTACCCCTTC	CASSLGSGGYPF
TRBV27	NA	TRBD2	TRBJ2-1	TGTGCCAGCAGTTTTAGCGGGAATGAGCAGTTCTTC	CASSFSGNEQFF
TRBV19	NA	TRBD1	TRBJ2-7	TGTGCCAGTAGTATAGGACAGGGATACGAGCAGTACTTC	CASSIGQGYEQYF
TRBV4-1	NA	TRBD1	TRBJ2-7	TGCGCCAGCAGCCAATCTTTGACAGGGGACAGGGGGCAGTTCCTCTTC	CASSQSLTGDRGQFLF
TRBV15	NA	TRBD1	TRBJ2-2	TGTGCCACCAGCAACCGGGACAGGGGTATCGGGGAGCTGTTTTTT	CATSNRDRGIGELFF
TRBV7-9	NA	TRBD1	TRBJ1-1	TGTGCCAGCAGCTGGGCAGGGGGCCTGAACACTGAAGCTTTCTTT	CASSWAGGLNTEAFF
TRBV18	NA	TRBD1	TRBJ1-2	TGTGCCAGCTCACCACCCGGGACAGGGCCGGCTGGCTACACCTTC	CASSPPGTGPAGYTF
TRBV4-2	NA	TRBD2	TRBJ2-2	TGTGCCAGCAGCCAAGAAGAGGGACTAGCGGGAGAAAGGGGGGAGCTGTTTTTT	CASSQEEGLAGERGELFF
TRBV5-1	once	NA	TRBJ1-2	TGCGCCAGCAGCTTGACGACAAACTATGGCTACACCTTC	CASSLTTNYGYTF
TRBV2	NA	TRBD2	TRBJ2-2	TGTGCCAGCAGGGACCCCCTAGCGGCGAACACCGGGGAGCTGTTTTTT	CASRDPLAANTGELFF
TRBV9	NA	NA	TRBJ2-5	TGTGCCAGCAGCCCCAGGCCGGGGATGATGGAGACCCAGTACTTC	CASSPRPGMMETQYF